These 24 T cell receptor beta chains were all obtained from the same sample, sequenced in a study of T cell responses to AZD1222 COVID-19 vaccine. Some clones are missing from TCRdb's copy, which holds only in-frame ones; the method was immunoSEQ multiplex PCR. Here the sample spans 90,000 or so clones, 65% to 90% being singletons. The input for sequencing was peripheral blood, taken on day 0 of AZD1222 vaccination. The receptor set was obtained from an adult in good health.

This rearrangement joins TRBV24-1 to TRBJ2-2; TRBD1 agrees at 10 bases. This CDR3 is built from 16 residues. The junction had 7 bases not matched to a gene; V was cut back by 3 bases and J by 7 bases. The germline V gene encodes CDR1 KGHDR and CDR2 SFDVKD. The CDR3 region is CATSDPTTGGGGELFF. The CDR3 nucleotides read TGTGCCACCAGTGATCCTACGACAGGGGGCGGCGGGGAGCTGTTTTTT.

V gene TRBV5-1 combines with J gene TRBJ2-5; 9 bases are a match to TRBD1. The V gene end was trimmed by 4 bases and the J gene end by 4 bases; junction bases not matched to a gene: 8. This CDR3 comprises 15 residues. Per germline, CDR1 SGHRS and CDR2 YFSETQ. This chain's CDR3 is CASSPDRGALETQYF. The CDR3 DNA reads as TGCGCCAGCAGCCCGGACAGGGGAGCGTTAGAGACCCAGTACTTC.

The sample holds one count of this clone. This chain connects TRBV7-9 to TRBJ2-6; TRBD1 matches 9 bases. This CDR3 region has 17 residues. V shed 4 bases, J shed 2 bases, and the junction held 6 bases outside the gene matches. Germline V gene lookup returns CDR1 SEHNR and CDR2 FQNEAQ (reference sequence). CDR3 sequence reads: CASSWGTGTAGANVLTF. The CDR3 nucleotides read TGTGCCAGCAGCTGGGGGACAGGGACTGCTGGGGCCAACGTCCTGACTTTC.

The V gene is TRBV7-2, the J gene TRBJ1-5; perhaps TRBD1 as D (5 bases). V shed 5 bases and J shed 3 bases, with 11 bases lying between them. Germline loops: CDR1 SGHTA, CDR2 FQGNSA. The CDR3 is 14 residues long. The CDR3 spells CASSLSGANQPQHF. Here the CDR3 DNA reads TGTGCCAGCAGCCTAAGTGGGGCCAATCAGCCCCAGCATTTT.

This clone was counted between two and nine times. The rearrangement joins TRBV28 to TRBJ2-7; 9 bases are shared with TRBD1. The CDR3 is made up of 16 amino acids. The germline CDR1 and CDR2 sequences are MDHEN and SYDVKM. V gave up 6 bases and J gave up 1 base; unmatched junction bases: 10. CDR3: CASRSTGGIGSYEQYF. The CDR3 nucleotides read TGTGCCAGCAGGTCTACAGGGGGCATCGGTTCCTACGAGCAGTACTTC.

This chain joins TRBV18 and TRBJ1-2; TRBD1 agrees at 8 bases. This CDR3 has 15 amino acids. Losses at the gene ends were 3 bases for V and 7 bases for J; bases not matched to a gene: 10. In germline, CDR1 is KGHSH, CDR2 LQKENI. CDR3 sequence (DNA): TGTGCCAGCTCACCGACAGGGGTGAGGGAGAGTGGCTACACCTTC. It yields the protein CASSPTGVRESGYTF.

The chain uses TRBV4-3 and TRBJ2-7; no clear D gene. The CDR3 covers 16 residues. The germline gives CDR1 LGHNA, CDR2 YSLEER. Trimming shortened V by 0 bases and J by 3 bases, and 15 bases separated the two germline ends. CDR3 sequence: CASSQERDDPLYEQYF. Here the CDR3 DNA reads TGCGCCAGCAGCCAAGAAAGGGATGACCCCCTCTACGAGCAGTACTTC.

For the CDR3, the DNA is TGTGCCAGCAGTTCCCCTACCGACCGCCTAAACACCATATATTTT. It is translated as CASSSPTDRLNTIYF. The V and J genes are TRBV6-5 and TRBJ1-3; D gene unclear. There are 15 residues in the CDR3. Germline V lookup: CDR1 MNHEY, CDR2 SVGAGI. The V and J ends lost 4 bases and 6 bases respectively, with 16 bases between them.

The chain has TRBV6-5 and TRBJ1-2; 9 bases fit TRBD1. The CDR3 is made up of 16 amino acids. The germline CDR1 and CDR2 sequences are MNHEY and SVGAGI. Trimming took 0 bases from V and 8 from J; bases not matched to a gene: 10. The CDR3, as DNA: TGTGCCAGCAGTTACTCTCATGGGACAGGGAACGGAGGCTACACCTTC. The encoded protein is CASSYSHGTGNGGYTF.

The chain links TRBV28 to TRBJ2-3; D is undetermined. With 5 bases removed from V and 6 bases from J, the gap between germline ends came to 15 bases. The CDR3 is 14 amino acids. In germline, CDR1 is MDHEN, CDR2 SYDVKM. The CDR3 DNA reads TGTGCCAGCAGTCACTTTGGGTCTCGGGATACGCAGTATTTT. It specifies CASSHFGSRDTQYF.

The genes are TRBV12-3 or TRBV12-4 and TRBJ1-2; 8 nucleotides match TRBD1. V lost 7 bases and J lost 6; bases outside the gene matches: 4. The CDR3 loop spans 12 amino acids. CDR3 in DNA: TGTGCCAGCACCCGGACAGGGAATGGCTACACCTTC. This codes for CASTRTGNGYTF.

CDR3 amino acids: CASSLTGQENTEAFF. CDR3 nucleotide sequence: TGCGCCAGCAGCTTGACAGGTCAAGAGAACACTGAAGCTTTCTTT. J is TRBJ1-1 and V is TRBV5-1, with a weak D call TRBD1 (5 bases). V was trimmed by 1 base and J by 1 base, leaving 11 bases between them. Germline-derived CDR1 and CDR2 are SGHRS and YFSETQ. There are 15 residues in the CDR3.

The genes are TRBV29-1 and TRBJ2-3, with 7 bases that match TRBD2. The junction had 9 bases not matched to a gene; V was cut back by 6 bases and J by 0 bases. The CDR3 runs to 15 residues. The germline gives CDR1 SQVTM, CDR2 ANQGSEA. The CDR3 DNA is TGCAGCGTGAACCTAGCGGTAATAAGCACAGATACGCAGTATTTT. Amino acid sequence: CSVNLAVISTDTQYF.

The chain has TRBV5-1 and TRBJ2-3, with 11 bases that match TRBD1. The germline CDR1 and CDR2 sequences are SGHRS and YFSETQ. CDR3 length: 19 residues. V shed 3 bases, J shed 0 bases, and the junction held 12 bases outside the gene matches. CDR3 sequence reads: CASSSSRTGGITSTDTQYF. The CDR3 DNA reads as TGCGCCAGCAGCTCCTCCCGGACAGGGGGCATTACTAGCACAGATACGCAGTATTTT. Based on the CDR3 plus reference TRBV5-1 and TRBJ2-3, the full variable domain is KAGVTQTPRYLIKTRGQQVTLSCSPISGHRSVSWYQQTPGQGLQFLFEYFSETQRNKGNFPGRFSGRQFSNSRSEMNVSTLELGDSALYLCASSSSRTGGITSTDTQYFGPGTRLTVL.

The chain carries TRBV4-3 and TRBJ1-1; weak D call: TRBD1 (6 bases). The length of the CDR3 is 14 residues. V gave up 1 base and J gave up 7 bases, with 13 bases separating them. Germline loops: CDR1 LGHNA, CDR2 YSLEER. The CDR3 nucleotides read TGCGCCAGCAGCCAAGGCGGACAGCCGCTTGAAGCTTTCTTT. This translates into CASSQGGQPLEAFF.

This clone has a handful of counts. The chain links TRBV6-1 to TRBJ2-7, with D unresolved. The CDR3 loop spans 14 amino acids. CDR1 and CDR2 from the germline V gene are MNHNS and SASEGT. The V gene lost 2 bases and the J gene lost 6 bases, with 14 bases spanning the gap. The CDR3 DNA reads as TGTGCCAGCAGTGAACCGCACCGCCTACGCGAGCAGTACTTC. Amino acids: CASSEPHRLREQYF.

This chain connects TRBV19 to TRBJ2-7, with 11 bases fitting TRBD2. Germline V CDR1 and CDR2: LNHDA, SQIVND (reference sequence). V shed 1 base and J 2 bases; nucleotides not matched to a gene: 4. This CDR3 is 16 amino acids long. As DNA, the CDR3 is TGTGCCAGTAGTATAGGAACTAGCGGGAGTCCCTACGAGCAGTACTTC. This translates into CASSIGTSGSPYEQYF.

CDR3: CASSLIRRTYEQYF. The CDR3 nucleotides are TGTGCCAGCAGCCTAATTCGGAGGACCTACGAGCAGTACTTC. The chain recombines TRBV11-2 with TRBJ2-7, with D possibly matching TRBD2 (5 bases). This CDR3 has 14 amino acids. Trimming left V 5 bases short and J 2 bases short, with 13 bases between. CDR1 is SGHAT and CDR2 is FQNNGV in the germline V gene. Full variable domain (missing parts from reference TRBV11-2 and TRBJ2-7): EAGVAQSPRYKIIEKRQSVAFWCNPISGHATLYWYQQILGQGPKLLIQFQNNGVVDDSQLPKDRFSAERLKGVDSTLKIQPAKLEDSAVYLCASSLIRRTYEQYFGPGTRLTVT.

The sample holds one count of this clone. The genes are TRBV19 and TRBJ1-6; no reliable D call. The germline V gene encodes CDR1 LNHDA and CDR2 SQIVND (reference sequence). The CDR3 sequence is 14 residues long. Trimming took 3 bases from V and 4 from J, leaving 7 bases between them. The DNA for the CDR3 is TGTGCCAGTAGTATGATGGTTTATAATTCACCCCTCCACTTT. As protein: CASSMMVYNSPLHF.

The chain recombines TRBV5-1 with TRBJ1-1; unclear D gene. Deletions cut 2 bases from V and 0 bases from J, with 17 bases between. The length of the CDR3 is 17 residues. The germline gives CDR1 SGHRS, CDR2 YFSETQ. CDR3 loop: CASSFLPRNAMNTEAFF. CDR3 bases: TGCGCCAGCAGCTTTCTCCCGAGGAACGCCATGAACACTGAAGCTTTCTTT.

The chain couples TRBV12-3 or TRBV12-4 to TRBJ1-1; D not resolved. Deletions cut 2 bases from V and 4 bases from J, with 8 bases between. CDR3 size: 13 residues. CDR3 sequence: CASSLRGITEAFF. The CDR3 bases are TGTGCCAGCAGTTTACGGGGTATCACTGAAGCTTTCTTT.

This clone came up a few times. The chain links TRBV11-1 to TRBJ2-3; D perhaps matches TRBD2 (7 bases). The CDR3 sequence is 15 residues long. Germline values: CDR1 SGHAT, CDR2 FQDESV (reference sequence). The V and J ends lost 5 bases and 6 bases respectively, with 18 bases between them. As DNA, the CDR3 is TGTGCCAGCAGCCCCCGGGTCCGGGGGGCGGATACGCAGTATTTT. It translates to CASSPRVRGADTQYF.

The chain couples TRBV28 to TRBJ1-1; D gene ambiguous. The CDR3 length is 13 residues. CDR1 is MDHEN, CDR2 SYDVKM, per germline. V was shortened by 1 base and J by 2 bases, with 5 bases between the two germline ends. CDR3 DNA sequence: TGTGCCAGCAGTTTATTCGCTAACACTGAAGCTTTCTTT. Translation: CASSLFANTEAFF.

J is TRBJ2-5 and V is TRBV2; D may correspond to TRBD1 or TRBD2 (5 bases each). CDR1 and CDR2 (germline): SNHLY, FYNNEI. This CDR3 contains 15 residues. V dropped 8 bases and J dropped 2 bases, with 18 bases sitting between them. CDR3 sequence reads: CASANRDVYQETQYF. CDR3 sequence (DNA): TGTGCCAGCGCGAACCGGGACGTCTATCAAGAGACCCAGTACTTC. Full variable domain (rest looked up from reference TRBV2 and TRBJ2-5): EPEVTQTPSHQVTQMGQEVILRCVPISNHLYFYWYRQILGQKVEFLVSFYNNEISEKSEIFDDQFSVERPDGSNFTLKIRSTKLEDSAMYFCASANRDVYQETQYFGPGTRLLVL.